This TCR beta chain was sequenced during a study of T cell changes during pregnancy in multiple sclerosis. TCRdb's table, derived via immunoSEQ multiplex PCR, lists solely in-frame clones and lacks some. Here the sample spans about 40,000 clones, roughly nine tenths being singletons. Trimming stripped 3 bases from V and 5 bases from J, with 20 bases between. Germline V lookup: CDR1 MDHEN, CDR2 SYDVKM. CDR3 size: 16 residues. This sample comprised peripheral blood, obtained before pregnancy. The chain is built from TRBV28 and TRBJ2-7, with a weak D call TRBD2 (6 bases). The TCR was taken from a female donor with multiple sclerosis, enrolled in a pregnancy study. The CDR3 is CASSFQSGGMRDEQYF. As DNA, the CDR3 is TGTGCCAGCAGTTTTCAATCCGGCGGGATGAGGGACGAGCAGTACTTC.